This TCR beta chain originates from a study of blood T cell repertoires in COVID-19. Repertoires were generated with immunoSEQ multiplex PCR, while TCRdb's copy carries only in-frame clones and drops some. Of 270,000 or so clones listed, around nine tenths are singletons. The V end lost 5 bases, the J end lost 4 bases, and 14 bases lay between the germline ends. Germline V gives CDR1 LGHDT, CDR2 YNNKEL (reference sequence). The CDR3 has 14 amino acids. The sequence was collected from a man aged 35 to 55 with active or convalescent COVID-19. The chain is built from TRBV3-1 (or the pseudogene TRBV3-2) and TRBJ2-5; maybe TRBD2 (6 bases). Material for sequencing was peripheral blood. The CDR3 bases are TGTGCCAGCAGCTTCACTAGCCGGGGAGAGACCCAGTACTTC. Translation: CASSFTSRGETQYF.